The 22 T cell receptor beta chains reported below all come from one sample, sequenced in a study of T-cell memory formation after mild COVID-19. One entry per CDR3 protein, called by TCRdb with MiXCR from the 5' RACE reads. The table records around 470,000 distinct CDR3 sequences, approximately 20% of them present only once. Sequencing input: PBMCs or a T cell subset sorted from them (not recorded which). The receptors were sampled from an adult woman who had mild COVID-19 (a few samples of this study predate the infection). Cell type and time point are not known.

In its sample, this clonotype was seen a few times. V is TRBV19 and J is TRBJ2-6; 9 positions agree with TRBD1. Germline V gene data show CDR1 as LNHDA and CDR2 as SQIVND (reference sequence). Germline trimming cut 5 bases from V and 0 bases from J; bases unmatched to any gene: 8. The CDR3 has 18 residues. CDR3 DNA: TGTGCCAGTAGTGTCCCGGGACAGGGAGTCTCTGGGGCCAACGTCCTGACTTTC. Encoded protein: CASSVPGQGVSGANVLTF. Full variable domain (outside the CDR3, taken from reference TRBV19 and TRBJ2-6): DGGITQSPKYLFRKEGQNVTLSCEQNLNHDAMYWYRQDPGQGLRLIYYSQIVNDFQKGDIAEGYSVSREKKESFPLTVTSAQKNPTAFYLCASSVPGQGVSGANVLTFGAGSRLTVL.

In this sample, this clonotype turned up a few times. V usage is TRBV4-3 and J usage is TRBJ2-1; 9 bases line up with TRBD2. Germline loops: CDR1 LGHNA, CDR2 YSLEER. There are 16 residues in the CDR3. Trimming removed 1 base from V and 9 bases from J; junction bases left unmatched: 10. CDR3 nucleotides: TGCGCCAGCAGCCAAGGTAGCGGGAGTCCATCGCTTGAGCAGTTCTTC. This encodes CASSQGSGSPSLEQFF.

This clonotype was counted at least ten times. The V and J genes are TRBV7-9 and TRBJ2-3; 10 nucleotides agree with TRBD2. The germline V gene has CDR1 SEHNR and CDR2 FQNEAQ (reference sequence). This CDR3 region has 18 residues. Trimming cost V 5 bases and J 3 bases; bases outside gene matches: 14. In nucleotides, the CDR3 is TGTGCCAGCAGCCCCGAATTCACTAGCGGGGCGACGACAGATACGCAGTATTTT. Translating gives CASSPEFTSGATTDTQYF. The complete variable domain, with remaining parts taken from reference TRBV7-9 and TRBJ2-3, reads DTGVSQNPRHKITKRGQNVTFRCDPISEHNRLYWYRQTLGQGPEFLTYFQNEAQLEKSRLLSDRFSAERPKGSFSTLEIQRTEQGDSAMYLCASSPEFTSGATTDTQYFGPGTRLTVL.

This rearrangement joins TRBV7-6 to TRBJ2-5; D not resolved. CDR1 and CDR2 (germline): SGHVS, FNYEAQ. Trimming removed 2 bases at V and 0 bases at J, with 13 bases between. CDR3 length: 16 residues. The CDR3 sequence is CASSLTVGGYQETQYF. The CDR3 DNA sequence: TGTGCCAGCAGCTTAACAGTTGGCGGTTACCAAGAGACCCAGTACTTC.

This clonotype turned up a few times. The gene calls are TRBV6-1 and TRBJ2-7, with 10 bases fitting TRBD2. This CDR3 is built from 14 residues. Germline V gives CDR1 MNHNS, CDR2 SASEGT. J was trimmed by 0 bases and V by 8 bases; bases with no gene match: 4. The CDR3 protein is CASDLAGGSYEQYF. The CDR3 nucleotides read TGTGCCAGCGATTTAGCGGGGGGCTCCTACGAGCAGTACTTC.

The table lists this clonotype with a few counts. This sequence joins TRBV21-1 and TRBJ2-7; the table assigns TRBD2, which was not confirmed against the DNA. TRBV21-1 is designated a pseudogene. This CDR3 is built from 16 residues. The CDR3 loop reads CASSPSSSSEAYEQYF. CDR3 nucleotides: TGTGCCAGCAGCCCCTCGAGCAGTTCCGAAGCCTACGAGCAGTACTTC.

As concerns this clonotype: A read error may produce the germline difference seen at one junction end. The chain couples TRBV6-1 to TRBJ2-2; tentative D call: TRBD2 (6 bases). Germline values: CDR1 MNHNS, CDR2 SASEGT. The CDR3 covers 15 residues. CDR3 sequence reads: CASSEIREVTGELYF. The CDR3 coding sequence is TGTGCCAGCAGTGAAATCAGGGAGGTCACCGGGGAGCTGTATTTT.

The sample holds many counts of this clonotype. J is TRBJ2-2 and V is TRBV7-8; D tentatively fits TRBD1 or TRBD2 (5 bases each). From germline, CDR1 is SGHVS and CDR2 FQNEAQ. This CDR3 region has 17 residues. The ends were cut back, 5 bases at V and 0 bases at J, with 16 bases in the middle. Here the CDR3 reads CASSLSRGRPNTGELFF. The DNA for the CDR3 is TGTGCCAGCAGCCTTTCGAGGGGCCGACCGAACACCGGGGAGCTGTTTTTT.

This clonotype showed up just a few times. The genes are TRBV20-1 and TRBJ2-7; possible D gene TRBD1, 7 bases. The CDR3 extends over 15 amino acids. Trimming removed 5 bases at V and 2 bases at J, with 19 bases between. Per germline, CDR1 DFQATT and CDR2 SNEGSKA (reference sequence). CDR3 DNA sequence: TGCAGTGCTCCCAGGGCGGGGCAGGGGGCCTACGAGCAGTACTTC. This encodes CSAPRAGQGAYEQYF.

The chain employs TRBV12-3 or TRBV12-4 and TRBJ2-5; 11 positions match TRBD2. V was pared by 6 bases and J by 5 bases, with 11 bases of the junction left unmatched. The CDR3 extends over 16 amino acids. CDR3 sequence reads: CASSTSTSGGEETQYF. The DNA of the CDR3 is TGTGCCAGCAGCACATCTACTAGCGGGGGAGAGGAGACCCAGTACTTC.

The CDR3 DNA is TGTGCCTGGAGAGTGGATGGAAACACCATATATTTT. Amino acids: CAWRVDGNTIYF. The chain links TRBV30 to TRBJ1-3; D unresolved. V lost 3 bases to trimming and J lost 3 bases, with 6 bases between them. The CDR3 has 12 amino acids. Germline lookup yields CDR1 GTSNPN and CDR2 SVGIG (reference sequence).

V gene TRBV7-3 combines with J gene TRBJ2-1; 8 positions match TRBD2. Germline CDR1 reads SGHTA; CDR2 reads FQGTGA. The CDR3 is 16 amino acids. The trim removed 5 bases at V and 4 bases at J, leaving 10 bases unmatched. CDR3 DNA sequence: TGTGCCAGCAGCCCGAATAGCGGGGTGATATACAATGAGCAGTTCTTC. Translated, it gives CASSPNSGVIYNEQFF.

The rearrangement links TRBV7-2 to TRBJ2-2; D is ambiguous. Trimming cost V 2 bases and J 6 bases, with 13 bases left between them. CDR3 length equals 15 residues. Germline values: CDR1 SGHTA, CDR2 FQGNSA. CDR3 protein: CASSLSPGVAGELFF. DNA for the CDR3: TGTGCCAGCAGCTTATCGCCAGGAGTGGCCGGGGAGCTGTTTTTT. Looking up the rest from reference TRBV7-2 and TRBJ2-2 gives the full variable domain: GAGVSQSPSNKVTEKGKDVELRCDPISGHTALYWYRQSLGQGLEFLIYFQGNSAPDKSGLPSDRFSAERTGGSVSTLTIQRTQQEDSAVYLCASSLSPGVAGELFFGEGSRLTVL.

The chain carries TRBV15 and TRBJ1-1; no clear D gene. The germline gives CDR1 LNHNV, CDR2 YYDKDF (reference sequence). V was shortened by 3 bases and J by 4 bases, with 6 bases between the two germline ends. CDR3 size: 12 residues. Here the CDR3 DNA reads TGTGCCACCAGCAGCAGCATCACTGAAGCTTTCTTT. This sequence encodes CATSSSITEAFF.

The chain uses TRBV7-2 and TRBJ2-2; TRBD2 agrees at 13 bases. Germline V gives CDR1 SGHTA, CDR2 FQGNSA. The CDR3 spans 16 residues. V shed 5 bases and J 5 bases; nucleotides not matched to a gene: 5. The CDR3 region has the DNA TGTGCCAGCAGCCCCTGGGGACTAGCGGGGACCGGGGAGCTGTTTTTT. Amino acid sequence: CASSPWGLAGTGELFF.

V usage is TRBV6-5 and J usage is TRBJ1-1, with a tentative D call TRBD1 (5 bases). The CDR3 totals 14 residues. Germline loops: CDR1 MNHEY, CDR2 SVGAGI. Trimming shortened V by 2 bases and J by 6 bases, and 13 bases separated the two germline ends. The CDR3, as DNA: TGTGCCAGCAGTTACCGGGGGGGTACGTCTGAAGCTTTCTTT. Residues: CASSYRGGTSEAFF.

This chain connects TRBV6-6 to TRBJ2-7; 10 nucleotides line up with TRBD1. The CDR3 covers 15 residues. The J segment lost 3 bases and the V segment lost 6 bases, leaving 8 bases of the junction unmatched. In germline, CDR1 is MNHNY, CDR2 SVGAGI (reference sequence). This CDR3 reads CASRDWTGGNYEQYF. For the CDR3, the DNA is TGTGCCAGCAGGGACTGGACAGGGGGGAACTACGAGCAGTACTTC.

This clonotype appeared a few times. J is TRBJ2-1 and V is TRBV20-1, with 9 bases identical to TRBD2. This CDR3 region has 14 residues. The trim removed 6 bases at V and 5 bases at J, leaving 8 bases unmatched. Germline CDR1 reads DFQATT; CDR2 reads SNEGSKA (reference sequence). CDR3 residues: CSARLTSGHNEQFF. In nucleotides, the CDR3 is TGCAGTGCCCGTTTGACTAGCGGCCACAATGAGCAGTTCTTC.

Only a few counts were recorded for this clonotype. The chain joins TRBV28 to TRBJ2-5, with 10 bases matching TRBD1. V gave up 6 bases and J gave up 4 bases; unmatched junction bases: 11. The CDR3 covers 16 residues. Germline CDR1 MDHEN, CDR2 SYDVKM. The CDR3 coding sequence is TGTGCCAGCAGCGCCCCGGGACAGGGGAGGTCAGAGACCCAGTACTTC. The encoded protein is CASSAPGQGRSETQYF.

The genes are TRBV7-3 and TRBJ2-3; 8 nucleotides line up with TRBD1. Trimming took 4 bases from V and 6 from J; bases not matched to a gene: 6. The germline V gene has CDR1 SGHTA and CDR2 FQGTGA. This CDR3 is built from 14 residues. The CDR3 protein is CASSSDRDRDTQYF. CDR3 nucleotides: TGTGCCAGCAGCTCGGACAGGGATAGGGATACGCAGTATTTT.

This clonotype occurred a few times. The V call is TRBV14, the J call TRBJ1-2; no firm D call. The CDR3 has 16 amino acids. Deletions cut 3 bases from V and 1 base from J, with 15 bases between. CDR1 and CDR2 (germline): SGHDN, FVKESK. CDR3 coding DNA: TGTGCCAGCAGCCACTTATTGCCGGGAGATAACTATGGCTACACCTTC. Its protein is CASSHLLPGDNYGYTF.

This clonotype was seen a few times. The rearrangement joins TRBV7-9 to TRBJ2-1; 7 positions match TRBD1. This CDR3 is built from 16 residues. Trimming at V came to 3 bases and at J to 1 base, leaving 6 bases not matched to a gene. CDR1 SEHNR and CDR2 FQNEAQ come from the germline V gene (reference sequence). CDR3 nucleotide sequence: TGTGCCAGCAGCTTTCCACGGACAGGTTCCTACAATGAGCAGTTCTTC. Encoded protein: CASSFPRTGSYNEQFF.